The sequence of this T cell receptor beta chain was determined in a study of T-cell memory formation after mild COVID-19. Study-wide results and limits: Those CD4+ clones that contracted were mainly in CM and EM (CD8+ ones in EMRA). Several responding clones turned up in pre-infection memory, indicating that cross-reactive memory may have taken part.

In its sample, this clonotype was seen once. Its antigen is still unknown. V was trimmed by 5 bases and J by 3 bases, leaving 12 bases between them. This CDR3 has 14 amino acids. Per the germline V gene, CDR1 is SGHNT and CDR2 is YENEEA. UMIs and sample barcodes were carried by the TCR alpha and TCR beta cDNA libraries that 5'RACE produced using constant-segment primers. Each CDR3 protein gets one entry after TCRdb re-called the 5' RACE reads with MiXCR. The sample consists of about 110,000 distinct CDR3 sequences, around a fifth of them appearing once. This TCR came from a young man who had mild COVID-19 (a few samples of this study predate the infection). Cell type and time point are not known. Input material: PBMCs or a T cell subset sorted from them (not recorded which). This chain connects TRBV11-3 to TRBJ2-3, with D possibly being TRBD2 (5 bases). The CDR3 protein is CASSRRDGTDTQYF. CDR3 bases: TGTGCCAGCAGCCGTCGGGATGGGACAGATACGCAGTATTTT. The variable domain in full, with the rest retrieved from reference TRBV11-3 and TRBJ2-3, is EAGVVQSPRYKIIEKKQPVAFWCNPISGHNTLYWYLQNLGQGPELLIRYENEEAVDDSQLPKDRFSAERLKGVDSTLKIQPAELGDSAVYLCASSRRDGTDTQYFGPGTRLTVL.